This TCR beta chain was recovered during a study of T cell repertoires in cytomegalovirus infection. Turning to the study itself: Recently identified HLA-C-restricted CMV epitopes were used, and well-studied HLA-B-restricted CMV epitopes were used as well. Signatures in public TCR beta sequences pointed to both CMV infection and matching HLA type.

TCRdb fed the reads into MiXCR, producing one record per CDR3 protein. This table holds 370,000 or so distinct CDR3 sequences, roughly 34% found once. With regard to this clonotype: Its antigen is as yet unknown.

Whole-study findings and limits: Summed frequency of shared TCR beta families picked out CMV carriers who also had the relevant HLA.

The receptor comes from a human donor in good health (CMV status not recorded). Some clones in this sample may be carry-over from other donors' samples. The sequenced sample was cultured PBMCs, obtained from culture after CMV antigen stimulation.

DNA for the CDR3: TGTGCCAGCAGACGACCGGGACAGCCAACCAATGAGCAGTTCTTC. It yields the protein CASRRPGQPTNEQFF. V gene TRBV5-4 combines with J gene TRBJ2-1; 7 bases match TRBD1. Trimming at V came to 5 bases and at J to 6 bases, leaving 11 bases not matched to a gene. From germline, CDR1 is SGHNT and CDR2 YYREEE (reference sequence). The CDR3 sequence is 15 residues long. The full variable domain, completed using reference TRBV5-4 and TRBJ2-1, is ETGVTQSPTHLIKTRGQQVTLRCSSQSGHNTVSWYQQALGQGPQFIFQYYREEENGRGNFPPRFSGLQFPNYSSELNVNALELDDSALYLCASRRPGQPTNEQFFGPGTRLTVL.